A selection of T cell receptor beta chains follows, all from one sample in a study of cytomegalovirus exposure and HLA in healthy donors. Sequencing was performed with immunoSEQ multiplex PCR; in TCRdb, only in-frame clones are kept and a portion is missing. This sample has about 69,000 clones, with less than 95% found just once. Sequencing was carried out using PBMCs. All receptors come from a woman under 30 in good health and CMV-seronegative. The CDR3 runs from the conserved cysteine through the conserved F or W. A D gene is named only where the DNA matches it firmly. The size of a clone is reported for some rows only, either as once, few or many, or as a class for expanded clones.

CDR3 length: 11; D gene: NA; clone size: NA; V gene: TRBV28; J gene: TRBJ1-2; CDR3 protein: CASSFRGGYTF; CDR3 DNA: TGTGCCAGCAGTTTCAGGGGCGGCTACACCTTC
CDR3 length: 13; D gene: NA; clone size: NA; V gene: TRBV27; J gene: TRBJ2-5; CDR3 protein: CASSFRPQETQYF; CDR3 DNA: TGTGCCAGCAGTTTTCGTCCCCAAGAGACCCAGTACTTC
CDR3 length: 15; D gene: TRBD1; clone size: NA; V gene: TRBV6-5; J gene: TRBJ1-2; CDR3 protein: CASSSPITGVNGYTF; CDR3 DNA: TGTGCCAGCAGTTCCCCGATTACAGGGGTGAATGGCTACACCTTC
CDR3 length: 16; D gene: TRBD1; clone size: NA; V gene: TRBV9; J gene: TRBJ1-3; CDR3 protein: CASSGQGGPSGNTIYF; CDR3 DNA: TGTGCCAGCAGCGGTCAGGGGGGTCCTTCTGGAAACACCATATATTTT
CDR3 length: 15; D gene: TRBD2; clone size: few; V gene: TRBV5-6; J gene: TRBJ2-5; CDR3 protein: CASSITSGAQETQYF; CDR3 DNA: TGTGCCAGCAGCATAACTAGCGGGGCCCAAGAGACCCAGTACTTC
CDR3 length: 15; D gene: NA; clone size: NA; V gene: TRBV11-2; J gene: TRBJ2-7; CDR3 protein: CASSINHLILSEQYF; CDR3 DNA: TGTGCCAGCAGCATAAACCACCTTATTTTGAGCGAGCAGTACTTC
CDR3 length: 13; D gene: NA; clone size: NA; V gene: TRBV2; J gene: TRBJ2-5; CDR3 protein: CASIQTDWETQYF; CDR3 DNA: TGTGCCAGCATCCAGACGGACTGGGAGACCCAGTACTTC
CDR3 length: 13; D gene: NA; clone size: NA; V gene: TRBV4-3; J gene: TRBJ2-5; CDR3 protein: CASSRGHEETQYF; CDR3 DNA: TGCGCCAGCAGCCGAGGACACGAAGAGACCCAGTACTTC
CDR3 length: 16; D gene: NA; clone size: NA; V gene: TRBV11-3; J gene: TRBJ1-3; CDR3 protein: CASSLGATHSGNTIYF; CDR3 DNA: TGTGCCAGCAGCTTAGGAGCAACTCACTCTGGAAACACCATATATTTT
CDR3 length: 15; D gene: NA; clone size: once; V gene: TRBV4-1; J gene: TRBJ2-1; CDR3 protein: CASSPRASEYNEQFF; CDR3 DNA: TGCGCCAGCAGCCCAAGGGCTAGCGAATACAATGAGCAGTTCTTC
CDR3 length: 15; D gene: NA; clone size: few; V gene: TRBV6-6; J gene: TRBJ2-1; CDR3 protein: CASSTPSAAYNEQFF; CDR3 DNA: TGTGCCAGCAGTACACCTAGCGCCGCCTACAATGAGCAGTTCTTC
CDR3 length: 15; D gene: TRBD1; clone size: NA; V gene: TRBV9; J gene: TRBJ1-1; CDR3 protein: CASSLTGQGFTEAFF; CDR3 DNA: TGTGCCAGCAGCCTAACCGGACAGGGCTTCACTGAAGCTTTCTTT
CDR3 length: 14; D gene: NA; clone size: NA; V gene: TRBV18; J gene: TRBJ1-5; CDR3 protein: CASSPPSRDQPQHF; CDR3 DNA: TGTGCCAGCTCACCACCATCCAGGGATCAGCCCCAGCATTTT
CDR3 length: 12; D gene: NA; clone size: NA; V gene: TRBV5-1; J gene: TRBJ2-3; CDR3 protein: CASKGQGDTQYF; CDR3 DNA: TGCGCCAGCAAAGGGCAGGGAGATACGCAGTATTTT
CDR3 length: 13; D gene: NA; clone size: NA; V gene: TRBV10-1; J gene: TRBJ1-2; CDR3 protein: CASSEGQSYGYTF; CDR3 DNA: TGCGCCAGCAGTGAGGGACAGAGCTATGGCTACACCTTC
CDR3 length: 19; D gene: TRBD1; clone size: NA; V gene: TRBV5-6; J gene: TRBJ1-5; CDR3 protein: CASSSTSGTALIGNQPQHF; CDR3 DNA: TGTGCCAGCAGCTCGACCTCCGGGACAGCCCTGATAGGCAATCAGCCCCAGCATTTT
CDR3 length: 15; D gene: TRBD2; clone size: NA; V gene: TRBV9; J gene: TRBJ2-1; CDR3 protein: CASSAGLVSLNEQFF; CDR3 DNA: TGTGCCAGCAGCGCGGGACTAGTCTCCCTCAATGAGCAGTTCTTC
CDR3 length: 16; D gene: NA; clone size: NA; V gene: TRBV2; J gene: TRBJ1-1; CDR3 protein: CASSRDLQGPNTEAFF; CDR3 DNA: TGTGCCAGCAGTAGGGACCTCCAGGGGCCTAACACTGAAGCTTTCTTT
CDR3 length: 16; D gene: TRBD1; clone size: NA; V gene: TRBV5-1; J gene: TRBJ1-2; CDR3 protein: CASSLGQDGLIYGYTF; CDR3 DNA: TGCGCCAGCAGTCTCGGACAGGACGGATTAATCTATGGCTACACCTTC
CDR3 length: 14; D gene: TRBD1; clone size: few; V gene: TRBV6-5; J gene: TRBJ2-1; CDR3 protein: CASRTGTGLYEQFF; CDR3 DNA: TGTGCCAGCAGGACCGGGACAGGGCTCTATGAGCAGTTCTTC
CDR3 length: 14; D gene: TRBD1; clone size: NA; V gene: TRBV10-3; J gene: TRBJ1-6; CDR3 protein: CAISDDRENSPLHF; CDR3 DNA: TGTGCCATCAGTGACGACAGGGAGAATTCACCCCTCCACTTT
CDR3 length: 13; D gene: TRBD1; clone size: NA; V gene: TRBV6-1; J gene: TRBJ1-2; CDR3 protein: CASQEGQGLGYTF; CDR3 DNA: TGTGCCAGCCAGGAGGGACAGGGGCTTGGCTACACCTTC
CDR3 length: 14; D gene: NA; clone size: once; V gene: TRBV5-1; J gene: TRBJ1-2; CDR3 protein: CASSQNQATGGYTF; CDR3 DNA: TGCGCCAGCAGCCAAAACCAGGCGACGGGGGGCTACACCTTC
CDR3 length: 13; D gene: TRBD2; clone size: NA; V gene: TRBV14; J gene: TRBJ2-1; CDR3 protein: CASSPSGNYEQFF; CDR3 DNA: TGTGCCAGCAGCCCCAGCGGGAACTATGAGCAGTTCTTC
CDR3 length: 14; D gene: NA; clone size: NA; V gene: TRBV28; J gene: TRBJ1-2; CDR3 protein: CASVIPGLNYGYTF; CDR3 DNA: TGTGCCAGCGTAATTCCGGGACTGAACTATGGCTACACCTTC
CDR3 length: 14; D gene: NA; clone size: NA; V gene: TRBV4-1; J gene: TRBJ1-4; CDR3 protein: CASSQRQTNEKLFF; CDR3 DNA: TGCGCCAGCAGCCAACGACAGACTAATGAAAAACTGTTTTTT
CDR3 length: 16; D gene: TRBD2; clone size: NA; V gene: TRBV6-6; J gene: TRBJ2-7; CDR3 protein: CASRREAGGSSYEQYF; CDR3 DNA: TGTGCCAGCAGAAGAGAAGCGGGAGGGAGCTCCTACGAGCAGTACTTC
CDR3 length: 16; D gene: NA; clone size: once; V gene: TRBV9; J gene: TRBJ1-3; CDR3 protein: CASSVVEGLPGNTIYF; CDR3 DNA: TGTGCCAGCAGCGTAGTGGAGGGATTACCCGGAAACACCATATATTTT
CDR3 length: 15; D gene: TRBD2; clone size: NA; V gene: TRBV5-1; J gene: TRBJ2-5; CDR3 protein: CASSLEGGGAETQYF; CDR3 DNA: TGCGCCAGCAGCTTGGAGGGCGGGGGGGCCGAGACCCAGTACTTC
CDR3 length: 11; D gene: NA; clone size: NA; V gene: TRBV20-1; J gene: TRBJ2-5; CDR3 protein: CSARTGETQYF; CDR3 DNA: TGCAGTGCAAGGACTGGGGAGACCCAGTACTTC
CDR3 length: 14; D gene: NA; clone size: NA; V gene: TRBV7-2; J gene: TRBJ2-7; CDR3 protein: CASSNTHQKYEQYF; CDR3 DNA: TGTGCCAGCAGCAACACACACCAGAAATACGAGCAGTACTTC
CDR3 length: 14; D gene: NA; clone size: NA; V gene: TRBV4-1; J gene: TRBJ2-1; CDR3 protein: CASGERGSYNEQFF; CDR3 DNA: TGCGCCAGCGGAGAACGGGGCTCCTACAATGAGCAGTTCTTC
CDR3 length: 17; D gene: NA; clone size: NA; V gene: TRBV23-1; J gene: TRBJ2-3; CDR3 protein: CASSRTAGGRSTDTQYF; CDR3 DNA: TGCGCCAGCAGTCGCACGGCTGGCGGAAGGAGCACAGATACGCAGTATTTT
CDR3 length: 13; D gene: TRBD1; clone size: NA; V gene: TRBV29-1; J gene: TRBJ1-2; CDR3 protein: CSAYQGDNYGYTF; CDR3 DNA: TGCAGCGCCTACCAGGGGGACAACTATGGCTACACCTTC
CDR3 length: 13; D gene: NA; clone size: NA; V gene: TRBV29-1; J gene: TRBJ1-2; CDR3 protein: CSVEDDSNYGYTF; CDR3 DNA: TGCAGCGTTGAAGACGACAGCAACTATGGCTACACCTTC
CDR3 length: 14; D gene: TRBD1; clone size: NA; V gene: TRBV28; J gene: TRBJ1-2; CDR3 protein: CASSLDRGNYGYTF; CDR3 DNA: TGTGCCAGCAGTTTAGACAGGGGTAACTATGGCTACACCTTC
CDR3 length: 15; D gene: TRBD1; clone size: NA; V gene: TRBV5-6; J gene: TRBJ2-1; CDR3 protein: CASSPQGGSYNEQFF; CDR3 DNA: TGTGCCAGCAGCCCACAGGGGGGTTCCTACAATGAGCAGTTCTTC
CDR3 length: 13; D gene: NA; clone size: NA; V gene: TRBV18; J gene: TRBJ2-1; CDR3 protein: CASSPGLYNEQFF; CDR3 DNA: TGTGCCAGCTCACCGGGACTCTACAATGAGCAGTTCTTC
CDR3 length: 13; D gene: TRBD1; clone size: NA; V gene: TRBV27; J gene: TRBJ1-5; CDR3 protein: CASRLTGGQPQHF; CDR3 DNA: TGTGCCAGCAGACTTACAGGGGGTCAGCCCCAGCATTTT
CDR3 length: 12; D gene: TRBD1; clone size: NA; V gene: TRBV7-6; J gene: TRBJ1-2; CDR3 protein: CASSDGQGGYTF; CDR3 DNA: TGTGCCAGCAGCGACGGACAGGGTGGCTACACCTTC
CDR3 length: 16; D gene: TRBD1; clone size: NA; V gene: TRBV13; J gene: TRBJ2-1; CDR3 protein: CASSSRTGRVYNEQFF; CDR3 DNA: TGTGCCAGCAGCTCCCGGACAGGGCGAGTTTACAATGAGCAGTTCTTC
CDR3 length: 16; D gene: TRBD1; clone size: NA; V gene: TRBV4-1; J gene: TRBJ1-2; CDR3 protein: CASSHLGTGVNYGYTF; CDR3 DNA: TGCGCCAGCAGCCACCTCGGGACAGGAGTTAACTATGGCTACACCTTC
CDR3 length: 12; D gene: NA; clone size: NA; V gene: TRBV19; J gene: TRBJ2-7; CDR3 protein: CASSTLGYEQYF; CDR3 DNA: TGTGCCAGTAGTACCCTCGGGTACGAGCAGTACTTC
CDR3 length: 14; D gene: NA; clone size: NA; V gene: TRBV28; J gene: TRBJ2-7; CDR3 protein: CASSLWGRGYEQYF; CDR3 DNA: TGTGCCAGCAGTTTATGGGGCCGGGGCTACGAGCAGTACTTC
CDR3 length: 18; D gene: TRBD1; clone size: NA; V gene: TRBV5-6; J gene: TRBJ1-1; CDR3 protein: CASSFVVRQGPMNTEAFF; CDR3 DNA: TGTGCCAGCAGCTTTGTAGTGAGACAGGGGCCCATGAACACTGAAGCTTTCTTT
CDR3 length: 17; D gene: NA; clone size: NA; V gene: TRBV14; J gene: TRBJ2-6; CDR3 protein: CASSRELTRSGANVLTF; CDR3 DNA: TGTGCCAGCAGCCGTGAGTTAACGCGCTCTGGGGCCAACGTCCTGACTTTC
CDR3 length: 13; D gene: TRBD1; clone size: NA; V gene: TRBV27; J gene: TRBJ1-3; CDR3 protein: CASSLTGGNTIYF; CDR3 DNA: TGTGCCAGCAGTTTGACAGGGGGAAACACCATATATTTT
CDR3 length: 15; D gene: TRBD1; clone size: NA; V gene: TRBV19; J gene: TRBJ2-7; CDR3 protein: CASSYRDRGLYEQYF; CDR3 DNA: TGTGCCAGTAGCTACCGGGACAGGGGGCTTTACGAGCAGTACTTC
CDR3 length: 14; D gene: NA; clone size: NA; V gene: TRBV27; J gene: TRBJ1-5; CDR3 protein: CASSPRGGTQPQHF; CDR3 DNA: TGTGCCAGCAGTCCCCGAGGAGGGACTCAGCCCCAGCATTTT
CDR3 length: 15; D gene: TRBD1; clone size: NA; V gene: TRBV6-1; J gene: TRBJ1-4; CDR3 protein: CASSDGGTGEEKLFF; CDR3 DNA: TGTGCCAGCAGTGATGGGGGGACAGGGGAGGAAAAACTGTTTTTT
CDR3 length: 18; D gene: NA; clone size: NA; V gene: TRBV28; J gene: TRBJ2-7; CDR3 protein: CASSKVGGFPLSSYEQYF; CDR3 DNA: TGTGCCAGCAGCAAAGTGGGCGGGTTTCCCCTCTCCAGCTACGAGCAGTACTTC
CDR3 length: 13; D gene: NA; clone size: NA; V gene: TRBV27; J gene: TRBJ2-1; CDR3 protein: CASSFGVVDEQFF; CDR3 DNA: TGTGCCAGCAGTTTCGGAGTCGTCGATGAGCAGTTCTTC
CDR3 length: 16; D gene: TRBD1; clone size: NA; V gene: TRBV4-2; J gene: TRBJ2-7; CDR3 protein: CASSRGTGGGYYEQYF; CDR3 DNA: TGTGCCAGCAGCCGAGGGACAGGGGGCGGTTACTACGAGCAGTACTTC
CDR3 length: 14; D gene: TRBD1; clone size: NA; V gene: TRBV6-5; J gene: TRBJ1-2; CDR3 protein: CASSFRQGLGGYTF; CDR3 DNA: TGTGCCAGCAGTTTTCGACAGGGGCTAGGTGGCTACACCTTC
CDR3 length: 11; D gene: NA; clone size: NA; V gene: TRBV29-1; J gene: TRBJ2-7; CDR3 protein: CSAFLGSKQYF; CDR3 DNA: TGCAGCGCGTTCCTCGGGAGTAAGCAGTACTTC
CDR3 length: 15; D gene: NA; clone size: NA; V gene: TRBV4-1; J gene: TRBJ2-3; CDR3 protein: CASSQSDGEGDTQYF; CDR3 DNA: TGCGCCAGCAGCCAGTCGGACGGGGAAGGAGATACGCAGTATTTT
CDR3 length: 18; D gene: NA; clone size: NA; V gene: TRBV7-9; J gene: TRBJ1-3; CDR3 protein: CASNVPPGPGDFGNTIYF; CDR3 DNA: TGTGCCAGCAACGTCCCGCCAGGGCCCGGGGACTTTGGAAACACCATATATTTT
CDR3 length: 15; D gene: NA; clone size: NA; V gene: TRBV7-8; J gene: TRBJ2-1; CDR3 protein: CASSLAAGANNEQFF; CDR3 DNA: TGTGCCAGCAGCTTAGCGGCGGGGGCGAACAATGAGCAGTTCTTC
CDR3 length: 17; D gene: TRBD2; clone size: NA; V gene: TRBV5-6; J gene: TRBJ2-3; CDR3 protein: CASSRNSGLAGRGTQYF; CDR3 DNA: TGTGCCAGCAGCCGTAACTCGGGACTAGCGGGACGAGGTACGCAGTATTTT